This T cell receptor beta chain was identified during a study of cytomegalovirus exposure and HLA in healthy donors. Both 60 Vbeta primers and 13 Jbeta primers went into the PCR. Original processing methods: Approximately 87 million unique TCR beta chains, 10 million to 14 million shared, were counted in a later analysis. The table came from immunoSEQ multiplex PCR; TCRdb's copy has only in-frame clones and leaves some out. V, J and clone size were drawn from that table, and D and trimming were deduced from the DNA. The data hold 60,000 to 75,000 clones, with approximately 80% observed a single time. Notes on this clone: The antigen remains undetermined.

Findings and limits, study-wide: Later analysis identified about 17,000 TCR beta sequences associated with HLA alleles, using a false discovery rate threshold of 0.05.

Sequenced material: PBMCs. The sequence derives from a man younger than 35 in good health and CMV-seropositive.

In DNA, the CDR3 is TGTGCCTGGAACCCCGGGAGGGGGTACTACGAGCAGTACTTC. Residues: CAWNPGRGYYEQYF. This chain connects TRBV30 to TRBJ2-7; 8 bases are shared with TRBD2. V was pared by 4 bases and J by 3 bases, with 8 bases of the junction left unmatched. Looked up from germline, CDR1 is GTSNPN and CDR2 is SVGIG (reference sequence). The CDR3 has 14 amino acids. The variable domain in full, completed from reference TRBV30 and TRBJ2-7, reads SQTIHQWPATLVQPVGSPLSLECTVEGTSNPNLYWYRQAAGRGLQLLFYSVGIGQISSEVPQNLSASRPQDRQFILSSKKLLLSDSGFYLCAWNPGRGYYEQYFGPGTRLTVT.